The 13 T cell receptor beta chains below come from one sample, sequenced in a study of shared clonotypes between healthy human individuals. TCRdb's copy holds only in-frame clones and misses some; the assay was immunoSEQ multiplex PCR. This sample has roughly 2.6 million clones, with more than 90% found just once. What was sequenced was naive CD4+ T cells sorted from blood. Subset here: CD45RA+ positively selected. The receptors were sampled from a man aged 18-30 years in good health.

V and J are TRBV19 and TRBJ2-5; 10 bases are a match to TRBD2. CDR1 LNHDA and CDR2 SQIVND come from the germline V gene (reference sequence). CDR3 size: 14 residues. Trimming took 3 bases from V and 5 from J; bases not matched to a gene: 3. DNA for the CDR3: TGTGCCAGTAGTATTCTAGCGGGAGTCGAGACCCAGTACTTC. Its translation is CASSILAGVETQYF.

Details on this clone: The sample contains more than one DNA sequence encoding this CDR3. The V call is TRBV18, the J call TRBJ2-2; perhaps TRBD1 as D (5 bases). CDR1 KGHSH and CDR2 LQKENI come from the germline V gene. V lost 3 bases and J 1 base, leaving 6 bases between the germline ends. The CDR3 covers 14 residues. The CDR3 DNA reads as TGTGCCAGCTCACCTACAGGGAACACCGGGGAGCTGTTTTTT. This gives the protein CASSPTGNTGELFF.

V gene TRBV6-5 combines with J gene TRBJ2-3; D may be TRBD1 (6 bases). CDR1 and CDR2 (germline): MNHEY, SVGAGI. Trimming shortened V by 8 bases and J by 3 bases, and 15 bases separated the two germline ends. This CDR3 comprises 14 residues. CDR3 amino acids: CASAQGRGTDTQYF. CDR3 bases: TGTGCCAGCGCACAGGGTAGAGGAACAGATACGCAGTATTTT.

The V and J genes are TRBV5-1 and TRBJ2-1; D is possibly TRBD1 or TRBD2 (5 bases each). Germline-derived CDR1 and CDR2 are SGHRS and YFSETQ. The CDR3 length is 15 residues. Trimming left V 4 bases short and J 2 bases short, with 13 bases between. The CDR3 DNA reads TGCGCCAGCAGCCCCCGGGGACCCGCCTACAATGAGCAGTTCTTC. Translating it yields CASSPRGPAYNEQFF.

A note on this clone: Other DNA sequences in the same sample also yield this CDR3. The gene calls are TRBV5-4 and TRBJ2-2; no reliable D call. The CDR3 spans 13 residues. V was cut by 0 bases and J by 2 bases, with 2 bases left in between. Germline assignment: CDR1 SGHNT and CDR2 YYREEE (reference sequence). CDR3 in DNA: TGTGCCAGCAGCTTGGACAACACCGGGGAGCTGTTTTTT. Translating gives CASSLDNTGELFF.

The chain recombines TRBV10-3 with TRBJ1-2; possibly TRBD1 for D (6 bases). CDR3 length equals 16 residues. Trimming took 4 bases from V and 8 from J, leaving 23 bases between them. Germline loops: CDR1 ENHRY, CDR2 SYGVKD. The CDR3 region has the DNA TGTGCCATCAGTGTGATTTCTGGACAGCGCTCTAGGGGCTACACCTTC. Protein sequence: CAISVISGQRSRGYTF.

J is TRBJ2-1 and V is TRBV7-8, with 9 bases aligning to TRBD2. V was pared by 5 bases and J by 5 bases, with 13 bases of the junction left unmatched. The CDR3 spans 17 residues. Germline CDR1 SGHVS, CDR2 FQNEAQ. CDR3 DNA sequence: TGTGCCAGCAGCATCGAAGGACTAGCGAGAAAACACAATGAGCAGTTCTTC. Protein product: CASSIEGLARKHNEQFF.

As for this clone: Other DNA sequences from this sample encode an identical CDR3 as well. V usage is TRBV29-1 and J usage is TRBJ1-1; possibly TRBD1 for D (5 bases). In germline, CDR1 is SQVTM, CDR2 ANQGSEA. The CDR3 runs 13 residues. Trimming removed 6 bases from V and 0 bases from J, with 11 bases in between. In DNA, the CDR3 is TGCAGCGTGACGGGACCGATGAACACTGAAGCTTTCTTT. Protein sequence: CSVTGPMNTEAFF.

A note on this clone: Other DNA sequences in the same sample also yield this CDR3. The V and J genes are TRBV18 and TRBJ1-1; D remains ambiguous. V lost 2 bases, J lost 1 base, and 5 bases lay in between. This CDR3 is built from 13 residues. CDR1 and CDR2 (germline): KGHSH, LQKENI. CDR3: CASSPSENTEAFF. For the CDR3, the DNA is TGTGCCAGCTCACCATCGGAGAACACTGAAGCTTTCTTT. The full variable domain, rest sourced from reference TRBV18 and TRBJ1-1, is NAGVMQNPRHLVRRRGQEARLRCSPMKGHSHVYWYRQLPEEGLKFMVYLQKENIIDESGMPKERFSAEFPKEGPSILRIQQVVRGDSAAYFCASSPSENTEAFFGQGTRLTVV.

The chain joins TRBV7-2 to TRBJ1-3, with no clear D. With 2 bases removed from V and 0 bases from J, the gap between germline ends came to 2 bases. In germline, CDR1 is SGHTA, CDR2 FQGNSA. The CDR3 has 13 amino acids. The CDR3 reads CASSLISGNTIYF. CDR3 in DNA: TGTGCCAGCAGCTTAATCTCTGGAAACACCATATATTTT.

Remarks on this clone: Other DNA sequences of this sample code for an identical CDR3. In nucleotides, the CDR3 is TGTGCCAGCTCACTTGGAGATACGCAGTATTTT. Amino acid sequence: CASSLGDTQYF. This chain links TRBV18 with TRBJ2-3; D is unresolved. This CDR3 is 11 amino acids long. Looked up from germline, CDR1 is KGHSH and CDR2 is LQKENI. V dropped 4 bases and J dropped 5 bases, with 4 bases sitting between them.

This clone was recorded once. The chain employs TRBV7-8 and TRBJ1-2; TRBD1 matches 10 bases. CDR3 length equals 15 residues. The V gene end was trimmed by 5 bases and the J gene end by 8 bases; junction bases not matched to a gene: 11. From germline, CDR1 is SGHVS and CDR2 FQNEAQ. CDR3 loop: CASSKYPGTGEGYTF. The CDR3 nucleotides read TGTGCCAGCAGCAAATATCCCGGGACAGGGGAGGGCTACACCTTC. Variable domain in full (rest from reference TRBV7-8 and TRBJ1-2): GAGVSQSPRYKVAKRGQDVALRCDPISGHVSLFWYQQALGQGPEFLTYFQNEAQLDKSGLPSDRFFAERPEGSVSTLKIQRTQQEDSAVYLCASSKYPGTGEGYTFGSGTRLTVV.

The CDR3 DNA sequence: TGTGCCAGCAGCCCAGGACAGGCGAATGAAAAACTGTTTTTT. Translation gives CASSPGQANEKLFF. This sequence joins TRBV9 and TRBJ1-4; 7 nucleotides match TRBD1. Germline V gene data show CDR1 as SGDLS and CDR2 as YYNGEE. The CDR3 runs 14 residues. J gave up 5 bases and V 4 bases, and 5 bases lay outside the gene matches.